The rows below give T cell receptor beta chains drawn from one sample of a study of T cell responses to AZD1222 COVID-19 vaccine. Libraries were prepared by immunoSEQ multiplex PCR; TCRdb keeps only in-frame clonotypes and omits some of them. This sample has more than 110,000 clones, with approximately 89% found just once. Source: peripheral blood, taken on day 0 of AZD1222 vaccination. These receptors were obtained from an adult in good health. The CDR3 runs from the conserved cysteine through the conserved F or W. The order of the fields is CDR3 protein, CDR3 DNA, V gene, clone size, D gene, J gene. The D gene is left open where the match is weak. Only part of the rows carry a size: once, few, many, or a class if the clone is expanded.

cdr3_aa: CASSLGTGGIGTQYF
cdr3_nt: TGCGCCAGCAGCCTAGGGACAGGGGGGATAGGGACCCAGTACTTC
v_call: TRBV4-1
clone_size: -
d_call: TRBD1
j_call: TRBJ2-5

cdr3_aa: CASTGQGNNEQFF
cdr3_nt: TGTGCCAGCACCGGACAGGGCAACAATGAGCAGTTCTTC
v_call: TRBV25-1
clone_size: -
d_call: TRBD1
j_call: TRBJ2-1

cdr3_aa: CSARANTEAFF
cdr3_nt: TGCAGTGCTAGGGCAAACACTGAAGCTTTCTTT
v_call: TRBV20-1
clone_size: few
d_call: -
j_call: TRBJ1-1

cdr3_aa: CASSLGQALTYEQYF
cdr3_nt: TGTGCCAGCAGTCTAGGACAGGCCCTAACCTACGAGCAGTACTTC
v_call: TRBV2
clone_size: -
d_call: TRBD1
j_call: TRBJ2-7

cdr3_aa: CASSGTVSSNQPQHF
cdr3_nt: TGTGCCAGCAGTGGGACAGTCAGTAGCAATCAGCCCCAGCATTTT
v_call: TRBV2
clone_size: -
d_call: -
j_call: TRBJ1-5

cdr3_aa: CASRLIGQGANGYTF
cdr3_nt: TGTGCCAGCAGGCTAATCGGACAGGGGGCGAACGGCTACACCTTC
v_call: TRBV28
clone_size: -
d_call: TRBD1
j_call: TRBJ1-2

cdr3_aa: CASSRGQGVSIDTQYF
cdr3_nt: TGTGCCAGCAGTAGGGGACAGGGGGTGTCTATAGATACGCAGTATTTT
v_call: TRBV27
clone_size: -
d_call: TRBD1
j_call: TRBJ2-3

cdr3_aa: CASSYSGGAGETQYF
cdr3_nt: TGTGCCAGCAGCTATAGCGGGGGGGCGGGTGAGACCCAGTACTTC
v_call: TRBV27
clone_size: -
d_call: TRBD2
j_call: TRBJ2-5

cdr3_aa: CASSLAGSVYEQYF
cdr3_nt: TGTGCCAGCAGCCTCGCCGGGTCCGTCTACGAGCAGTACTTC
v_call: TRBV7-9
clone_size: -
d_call: -
j_call: TRBJ2-7

cdr3_aa: CASSLTRTGEAFF
cdr3_nt: TGTGCCAGCAGCTTGACGAGGACAGGGGAAGCTTTCTTT
v_call: TRBV7-9
clone_size: -
d_call: TRBD1
j_call: TRBJ1-1

cdr3_aa: CATRVIGGRTDTQYF
cdr3_nt: TGTGCCACCCGGGTTATCGGGGGAAGAACAGATACGCAGTATTTT
v_call: TRBV7-9
clone_size: -
d_call: -
j_call: TRBJ2-3

cdr3_aa: CASSPGRTNTGELFF
cdr3_nt: TGTGCCAGCAGCCCTGGCCGTACGAACACCGGGGAGCTGTTTTTT
v_call: TRBV7-9
clone_size: -
d_call: -
j_call: TRBJ2-2

cdr3_aa: CASSHRWGTNEKLFF
cdr3_nt: TGTGCCAGTAGCCATAGATGGGGGACTAATGAAAAACTGTTTTTT
v_call: TRBV19
clone_size: -
d_call: -
j_call: TRBJ1-4

cdr3_aa: CASSPGGRTNTEAFF
cdr3_nt: TGTGCCAGCTCACCGGGGGGCAGGACCAACACTGAAGCTTTCTTT
v_call: TRBV18
clone_size: -
d_call: -
j_call: TRBJ1-1

cdr3_aa: CASSYDSTTEAFF
cdr3_nt: TGTGCCAGCAGTTACGACTCGACCACTGAAGCTTTCTTT
v_call: TRBV2
clone_size: -
d_call: -
j_call: TRBJ1-1

cdr3_aa: CASSSRDRENSPLHF
cdr3_nt: TGTGCCAGCAGCAGCCGGGACAGGGAGAATTCACCCCTCCACTTT
v_call: TRBV4-2
clone_size: -
d_call: TRBD1
j_call: TRBJ1-6

cdr3_aa: CSATHGYTF
cdr3_nt: TGCAGTGCCACCCATGGCTACACCTTC
v_call: TRBV20-1
clone_size: -
d_call: -
j_call: TRBJ1-2

cdr3_aa: CASSETSSTGELFF
cdr3_nt: TGCGCCAGCAGCGAGACTAGCAGCACCGGGGAGCTGTTTTTT
v_call: TRBV10-1
clone_size: -
d_call: TRBD2
j_call: TRBJ2-2

cdr3_aa: CASSYHPGGTEAFF
cdr3_nt: TGTGCCAGCAGTTATCATCCAGGGGGCACTGAAGCTTTCTTT
v_call: TRBV6-2/TRBV6-3
clone_size: -
d_call: TRBD1
j_call: TRBJ1-1

cdr3_aa: CASSQDPGSRYGYTF
cdr3_nt: TGTGCCAGCAGCCAAGATCCCGGTAGCCGCTATGGCTACACCTTC
v_call: TRBV3-1/TRBV3-2
clone_size: -
d_call: -
j_call: TRBJ1-2

cdr3_aa: CASSLWLAGGSYNEQFF
cdr3_nt: TGTGCCAGCAGCTTGTGGCTAGCGGGGGGCTCCTACAATGAGCAGTTCTTC
v_call: TRBV5-6
clone_size: -
d_call: TRBD2
j_call: TRBJ2-1

cdr3_aa: CASSVEGYRGGTEAFF
cdr3_nt: TGTGCCAGCAGTGTTGAGGGGTACAGGGGAGGGACTGAAGCTTTCTTT
v_call: TRBV6-1
clone_size: -
d_call: TRBD1
j_call: TRBJ1-1

cdr3_aa: CASSSAGIQETQYF
cdr3_nt: TGTGCCAGCAGCTCGGCGGGGATTCAAGAGACCCAGTACTTC
v_call: TRBV5-4
clone_size: -
d_call: -
j_call: TRBJ2-5

cdr3_aa: CASSSSSGGANEQFF
cdr3_nt: TGTGCCAGCAGTTCGAGTAGCGGGGGGGCAAATGAGCAGTTCTTC
v_call: TRBV6-5
clone_size: -
d_call: TRBD2
j_call: TRBJ2-1

cdr3_aa: CASSEAIGQGGDEQFF
cdr3_nt: TGTGCCAGCAGTGAAGCGATAGGACAGGGAGGAGACGAGCAGTTCTTC
v_call: TRBV6-1
clone_size: -
d_call: TRBD1
j_call: TRBJ2-1

cdr3_aa: CASRYRGSGEFSSTDTQYF
cdr3_nt: TGTGCCAGCAGGTACAGGGGAAGCGGGGAATTTTCTAGCACAGATACGCAGTATTTT
v_call: TRBV7-9
clone_size: few
d_call: -
j_call: TRBJ2-3

cdr3_aa: CASSQESGRQTQYF
cdr3_nt: TGTGCCAGCAGCCAAGAGTCGGGGAGGCAGACCCAGTACTTC
v_call: TRBV14
clone_size: -
d_call: -
j_call: TRBJ2-5

cdr3_aa: CASSQENQPQHF
cdr3_nt: TGTGCCAGCAGCCAAGAGAATCAGCCCCAGCATTTT
v_call: TRBV3-1/TRBV3-2
clone_size: few
d_call: -
j_call: TRBJ1-5

cdr3_aa: CASSWTGPYEQYF
cdr3_nt: TGTGCCAGCAGTTGGACAGGGCCATACGAGCAGTACTTC
v_call: TRBV6-5
clone_size: -
d_call: TRBD1
j_call: TRBJ2-7

cdr3_aa: CASSQVGDYEQYF
cdr3_nt: TGCGCCAGCAGCCAAGTGGGTGACTACGAGCAGTACTTC
v_call: TRBV4-1
clone_size: -
d_call: -
j_call: TRBJ2-7

cdr3_aa: CASRSGTGDYGYTF
cdr3_nt: TGTGCCAGCAGGTCCGGGACAGGGGATTATGGCTACACCTTC
v_call: TRBV28
clone_size: -
d_call: TRBD1
j_call: TRBJ1-2

cdr3_aa: CASSPGQGWETQYF
cdr3_nt: TGTGCCAGCTCACCGGGACAGGGATGGGAGACCCAGTACTTC
v_call: TRBV18
clone_size: -
d_call: TRBD1
j_call: TRBJ2-5

cdr3_aa: CASSVAGTGRNEKLFF
cdr3_nt: TGTGCCAGCAGCGTAGCAGGGACAGGGAGGAATGAAAAACTGTTTTTT
v_call: TRBV9
clone_size: -
d_call: TRBD1
j_call: TRBJ1-4

cdr3_aa: CASSSPWAEAFF
cdr3_nt: TGTGCCAGCAGCTCCCCCTGGGCTGAAGCTTTCTTT
v_call: TRBV5-4
clone_size: -
d_call: -
j_call: TRBJ1-1

cdr3_aa: CASSPRTVSTEAFF
cdr3_nt: TGTGCCAGCAGCCCCCGCACTGTAAGCACTGAAGCTTTCTTT
v_call: TRBV7-6
clone_size: once
d_call: -
j_call: TRBJ1-1

cdr3_aa: CASSDSSGGGTDTQYF
cdr3_nt: TGTGCCAGCAGTGACAGTAGCGGGGGAGGCACAGATACGCAGTATTTT
v_call: TRBV6-4
clone_size: -
d_call: TRBD2
j_call: TRBJ2-3

cdr3_aa: CASRGQAALIPGYGYTF
cdr3_nt: TGCGCCAGCCGGGGACAAGCGGCCTTAATACCGGGGTATGGCTACACCTTC
v_call: TRBV10-2
clone_size: -
d_call: -
j_call: TRBJ1-2

cdr3_aa: CASKDRGNSPLHF
cdr3_nt: TGCGCCAGCAAGGACAGGGGAAATTCACCCCTCCACTTT
v_call: TRBV10-1
clone_size: -
d_call: TRBD1
j_call: TRBJ1-6

cdr3_aa: CSVQGAGAITDTQYF
cdr3_nt: TGCAGCGTTCAAGGGGCGGGGGCCATCACAGATACGCAGTATTTT
v_call: TRBV29-1
clone_size: few
d_call: -
j_call: TRBJ2-3